These 29 T cell receptor beta chains came from one sample sequenced in a study of shared T cell receptors in the human thymus. Sequencing used immunoSEQ multiplex PCR; TCRdb keeps in-frame clones, though not all of them. The sample comprises 450,000 to 650,000 clones, 75% to 85% of which are singletons, and less than 0.015% rests with the top ten. The same sample was also used in a study of human thymus T cells.

The sample comprised thymocytes. The origin of the receptors is a boy younger than two with a congenital heart defect.

The rearrangement uses TRBV28 and TRBJ2-5, with D unresolved. Trimming pared 0 bases from V and 1 base from J, leaving 9 bases between. The V gene's germline CDR1 is MDHEN and CDR2 SYDVKM. The CDR3 has 15 amino acids. The CDR3 reads CASSLCGAFQETQYF. Here the CDR3 DNA reads TGTGCCAGCAGTTTATGCGGAGCTTTCCAAGAGACCCAGTACTTC. The full variable domain, with the rest looked up from reference TRBV28 and TRBJ2-5, is DVKVTQSSRYLVKRTGEKVFLECVQDMDHENMFWYRQDPGLGLRLIYFSYDVKMKEKGDIPEGYSVSREKKERFSLILESASTNQTSMYLCASSLCGAFQETQYFGPGTRLLVL.

The chain has TRBV29-1 and TRBJ1-2, with D maybe TRBD1 (5 bases). This CDR3 is built from 16 residues. Germline V lookup: CDR1 SQVTM, CDR2 ANQGSEA. Trimming stripped 0 bases from V and 0 bases from J, with 14 bases between. CDR3 protein: CSVEEGPGWANYGYTF. CDR3 coding DNA: TGCAGCGTTGAAGAGGGGCCCGGGTGGGCTAACTATGGCTACACCTTC.

The chain has TRBV18 and TRBJ2-3; 9 bases agree with TRBD1. With 5 bases clipped from V and 1 base from J, the junction kept 4 bases outside the gene matches. CDR1 is KGHSH and CDR2 is LQKENI in the germline V gene. This CDR3 is built from 15 residues. For the CDR3, the DNA is TGTGCCAGCTCAAGGACAGGGGAAGGCACAGATACGCAGTATTTT. Encoded protein: CASSRTGEGTDTQYF.

This clone occurred once. The chain is built from TRBV6-6 and TRBJ1-4; TRBD1 agrees at 7 bases. The CDR3 sequence is 14 residues long. V shed 5 bases and J 5 bases; nucleotides not matched to a gene: 5. Germline V lookup: CDR1 MNHNY, CDR2 SVGAGI (reference sequence). CDR3 in DNA: TGTGCCAGCAGTACTACGACAGGGAATGAAAAACTGTTTTTT. It translates to CASSTTTGNEKLFF.

The chain employs TRBV7-8 and TRBJ2-7; D uncertain. The CDR3 spans 15 residues. The germline gives CDR1 SGHVS, CDR2 FQNEAQ. With 1 base removed from V and 5 bases from J, the gap between germline ends came to 15 bases. The CDR3 coding sequence is TGTGCCAGCAGCTTAGACCCGGGTAGAGCGCACGAGCAGTACTTC. Its protein product is CASSLDPGRAHEQYF.

This clone was counted a few times. This chain links TRBV5-6 with TRBJ2-1; TRBD2 might be the D (6 bases). CDR3 length: 15 residues. The V and J ends lost 1 base and 8 bases respectively, with 16 bases between them. CDR1 is SGHDT and CDR2 is YYEEEE in the germline V gene. The CDR3 nucleotides read TGTGCCAGCAGCTTGCAGGGAGGAGATACGGATGAGCAGTTCTTC. Amino acid sequence: CASSLQGGDTDEQFF.

Only a few counts were recorded for this clone. This rearrangement joins TRBV5-4 to TRBJ1-2; the match to TRBD1 covers 8 bases. This CDR3 contains 13 residues. The J segment lost 3 bases and the V segment lost 9 bases, leaving 7 bases of the junction unmatched. Germline assignment: CDR1 SGHNT and CDR2 YYREEE (reference sequence). DNA of the CDR3: TGTGCCACCCTGGGACAGGCTCACTATGGCTACACCTTC. Translation: CATLGQAHYGYTF.

The chain employs TRBV4-1 and TRBJ2-7, with D maybe TRBD2 (7 bases). Germline lookup yields CDR1 MGHRA and CDR2 YSYEKL. This CDR3 has 16 residues. The V gene lost 0 bases and the J gene lost 1 base, with 13 bases spanning the gap. CDR3: CASSQEGAGASYEQYF. CDR3 bases: TGCGCCAGCAGCCAAGAGGGGGCGGGAGCATCCTACGAGCAGTACTTC.

The table lists this clone with a count of one. The V gene is TRBV30, the J gene TRBJ2-2, with 8 bases identical to TRBD1. Per germline, CDR1 GTSNPN and CDR2 SVGIG (reference sequence). This CDR3 has 16 amino acids. The V segment lost 2 bases and the J segment 4 bases; nucleotides outside the gene matches: 9. The CDR3 DNA reads TGTGCCTGGAGTCCAGGGGGCTCGAGGCCCACCGGGGAGCTGTTTTTT. Its translation: CAWSPGGSRPTGELFF.

The V call is TRBV27, the J call TRBJ1-2; TRBD1 matches at 12 bases. CDR3 length: 17 residues. The V and J ends lost 5 bases and 4 bases, in that order; junction bases with no gene match: 11. Germline V gives CDR1 MNHEY, CDR2 SMNVEV (reference sequence). The CDR3 is CASSRARGDRGLYGYTF. The CDR3 bases are TGTGCCAGCAGTCGGGCAAGGGGGGACAGGGGGCTCTATGGCTACACCTTC.

The V and J genes are TRBV5-1 and TRBJ2-4, with unresolved D. The germline CDR1 and CDR2 sequences are SGHRS and YFSETQ. V shed 2 bases and J shed 0 bases, with 12 bases lying between them. The CDR3 covers 16 residues. The CDR3 DNA sequence: TGCGCCAGCAGCTTTAGCAGAAAGATAGCCAAAAACATTCAGTACTTC. Its translation is CASSFSRKIAKNIQYF.

The chain couples TRBV4-3 to TRBJ2-3, with 12 bases aligning to TRBD2. Germline V CDR1 and CDR2: LGHNA, YSLEER. The V gene end was trimmed by 4 bases and the J gene end by 4 bases; junction bases not matched to a gene: 6. There are 16 residues in the CDR3. The CDR3 DNA follows: TGCGCCAGCAGCCCCTGGACTAGCGGGGTCCCAGATACGCAGTATTTT. Its translation is CASSPWTSGVPDTQYF.

This chain links TRBV4-1 with TRBJ1-5, with 9 bases aligning to TRBD1. Per the germline V gene, CDR1 is MGHRA and CDR2 is YSYEKL. Trimming at V came to 3 bases and at J to 7 bases, leaving 7 bases not matched to a gene. The CDR3 has 15 residues. The CDR3 spells CASSQLTGGGQPQHF. The CDR3 DNA is TGCGCCAGCAGCCAGCTGACAGGGGGGGGCCAGCCCCAGCATTTT.

This chain uses TRBV6-1 with TRBJ1-5; tentative D call: TRBD1 (6 bases). The V end was cut by 10 bases, the J end by 1 base, with 11 bases between. In germline, CDR1 is MNHNS, CDR2 SASEGT. The CDR3 covers 13 residues. This CDR3 reads CATLGQSNQPQHF. The CDR3 nucleotides read TGTGCCACTCTAGGACAGAGCAATCAGCCCCAGCATTTT.

The chain is built from TRBV19 and TRBJ1-1, with D unclear. Germline V gene data show CDR1 as LNHDA and CDR2 as SQIVND (reference sequence). V dropped 3 bases and J dropped 6 bases, with 5 bases sitting between them. This CDR3 spans 11 amino acids. The CDR3 region is CASSILSEAFF. CDR3 in DNA: TGTGCCAGTAGTATCTTGTCTGAAGCTTTCTTT.

This chain uses TRBV21-1 with TRBJ2-3; the tabulated D call, TRBD2, remains unverified against the DNA. TRBV21-1 is given as a pseudogene. There are 15 residues in the CDR3. CDR3 protein: CASSKAGGSTDTQYF. CDR3 in DNA: TGTGCCAGCAGCAAAGCAGGAGGGAGCACAGATACGCAGTATTTT.

This clone showed up just once. This sample includes further DNA sequences coding for the same CDR3. The gene calls are TRBV27 and TRBJ2-7; D might be TRBD1 (5 bases). Germline CDR1 reads MNHEY; CDR2 reads SMNVEV (reference sequence). The CDR3 has 12 amino acids. Trimming shortened V by 3 bases and J by 6 bases, and 9 bases separated the two germline ends. In DNA form, the CDR3 reads TGTGCCAGCAGTTTGGGAAGGGGCGAGCAGTACTTC. It translates to CASSLGRGEQYF.

This clone was observed once. The chain combines TRBV7-2 with TRBJ2-7; maybe TRBD1 (6 bases). Germline V gene sequence: CDR1 SGHTA, CDR2 FQGNSA. The CDR3 length is 20 residues. Deletions cut 0 bases from V and 7 bases from J, with 31 bases between. The CDR3 reads CASSLANYRFYTGTRGEQYF. CDR3 nucleotides: TGTGCCAGCAGCTTAGCGAATTACAGATTTTACACCGGGACAAGGGGGGAGCAGTACTTC. Variable domain in full (rest from reference TRBV7-2 and TRBJ2-7): GAGVSQSPSNKVTEKGKDVELRCDPISGHTALYWYRQSLGQGLEFLIYFQGNSAPDKSGLPSDRFSAERTGGSVSTLTIQRTQQEDSAVYLCASSLANYRFYTGTRGEQYFGPGTRLTVT.

V usage is TRBV5-1 and J usage is TRBJ2-1, with 10 positions matching TRBD2. Germline V gene lookup returns CDR1 SGHRS and CDR2 YFSETQ. Losses at the gene ends were 3 bases for V and 13 bases for J; bases not matched to a gene: 25. This CDR3 comprises 19 residues. The CDR3 spells CASSSPGQPREPSGRDQFF. Written as DNA, the CDR3 is TGCGCCAGCAGCTCTCCGGGACAGCCTAGGGAACCAAGCGGGAGGGACCAGTTCTTC.

In this sample, this clone turned up a few times. The gene calls are TRBV28 and TRBJ2-3, with D possibly matching TRBD1 (5 bases). From germline, CDR1 is MDHEN and CDR2 SYDVKM. The length of the CDR3 is 16 residues. The V and J ends lost 8 bases and 0 bases respectively, with 18 bases between them. Here the CDR3 DNA reads TGTGCCAGCCGCAAAATGGGGCATCTTAGCACAGATACGCAGTATTTT. Encoded protein: CASRKMGHLSTDTQYF. The full variable domain, its missing parts supplied by reference TRBV28 and TRBJ2-3, is DVKVTQSSRYLVKRTGEKVFLECVQDMDHENMFWYRQDPGLGLRLIYFSYDVKMKEKGDIPEGYSVSREKKERFSLILESASTNQTSMYLCASRKMGHLSTDTQYFGPGTRLTVL.

V gene TRBV15 combines with J gene TRBJ2-2; 8 nucleotides agree with TRBD1. With 8 bases clipped from V and 5 bases from J, the junction kept 10 bases outside the gene matches. This CDR3 has 15 residues. Germline V gene sequence: CDR1 LNHNV, CDR2 YYDKDF (reference sequence). As DNA, the CDR3 is TGTGCCACCCGGGGACAGGCGAACGTTACCGGGGAGCTGTTTTTT. Amino acids: CATRGQANVTGELFF.

This chain joins TRBV5-6 and TRBJ2-2, with D perhaps matching TRBD2 (7 bases). The CDR3 is made up of 15 amino acids. V shed 4 bases and J shed 7 bases, with 17 bases lying between them. CDR1 and CDR2 from the germline V gene are SGHDT and YYEEEE. The CDR3 protein is CASSPWAGAVGELFF. DNA for the CDR3: TGTGCCAGCAGCCCCTGGGCGGGGGCGGTCGGGGAGCTGTTTTTT. The full variable domain, its missing parts supplied by reference TRBV5-6 and TRBJ2-2, is DAGVTQSPTHLIKTRGQQVTLRCSPKSGHDTVSWYQQALGQGPQFIFQYYEEEERQRGNFPDRFSGHQFPNYSSELNVNALLLGDSALYLCASSPWAGAVGELFFGEGSRLTVL.

The chain has TRBV5-4 and TRBJ2-7, with TRBD2 matching over 10 bases. Germline V gene sequence: CDR1 SGHNT, CDR2 YYREEE (reference sequence). The CDR3 extends over 19 amino acids. J gave up 5 bases and V 0 bases, and 17 bases lay outside the gene matches. The CDR3 reads CASSLDQKPEREGRDEQYF. The CDR3 DNA sequence: TGTGCCAGCAGCTTGGATCAGAAACCCGAGCGGGAGGGCCGGGACGAGCAGTACTTC.

This clone occurred a few times. V usage is TRBV14 and J usage is TRBJ2-1; TRBD2 matches at 13 bases. This CDR3 region has 15 residues. The germline gives CDR1 SGHDN, CDR2 FVKESK. After removal of 4 bases from V and 9 bases from J, the junction contained 6 bases not matched to a gene. The CDR3, as DNA: TGTGCCAGCAGCCCTACTAGCGGGAGGGCCCTTGAGCAGTTCTTC. Residues: CASSPTSGRALEQFF.

This chain joins TRBV6-6 and TRBJ1-1, with D maybe TRBD1 (5 bases). Germline V CDR1 and CDR2: MNHNY, SVGAGI (reference sequence). V lost 3 bases and J 0 bases, leaving 14 bases between the germline ends. CDR3 length: 16 amino acids. The CDR3 protein is CASSYSRESMNTEAFF. CDR3 bases: TGTGCCAGCAGTTATTCCAGGGAATCGATGAACACTGAAGCTTTCTTT.

This clone occurred once. The rearrangement uses TRBV6-5 and TRBJ2-3; TRBD1 matches 11 bases. CDR3 length: 16 amino acids. The germline V gene encodes CDR1 MNHEY and CDR2 SVGAGI. V was pared by 0 bases and J by 3 bases, with 2 bases of the junction left unmatched. The CDR3 region is CASSYSDRGLTDTQYF. The DNA for the CDR3 is TGTGCCAGCAGTTACTCGGACAGGGGGCTAACAGATACGCAGTATTTT.

This clone was picked up one time. The CDR3 is CASSLTGQGLGSNQPQHF. The CDR3 nucleotides read TGTGCCAGCAGTTTAACGGGACAGGGGCTAGGTAGCAATCAGCCCCAGCATTTT. This chain joins TRBV28 and TRBJ1-5, with TRBD1 matching 10 bases. With V trimmed by 2 bases and J by 0 bases, 7 bases remained unmatched. The CDR3 totals 18 residues. Germline CDR1 is MDHEN and CDR2 is SYDVKM.

The rearrangement links TRBV7-8 to TRBJ2-3, with unresolved D. Germline CDR1 is SGHVS and CDR2 is FQNEAQ. V was clipped by 11 bases and J by 0 bases, with 6 bases between them. This CDR3 spans 11 amino acids. The DNA of the CDR3 is TGTGCCTGTTCTAGCACAGATACGCAGTATTTT. Its protein product is CACSSTDTQYF.

This clone was recorded only once. The chain uses TRBV12-5 and TRBJ2-1; weak D call: TRBD2 (6 bases). Germline V lookup: CDR1 LGHNT, CDR2 FRNRAP. The length of the CDR3 is 15 residues. Trimming removed 5 bases from V and 4 bases from J, with 15 bases in between. In DNA, the CDR3 is TGTGCTAGTGGTGACCGGGACTCCTCTTACAATGAGCAGTTCTTC. Translated: CASGDRDSSYNEQFF.